The clone carrying this TCR beta chain was found a few times. What it binds is not known. Carried by the TCR beta cDNA libraries were unique molecular identifiers. There were about 0.85 to 10 million T cells, and about half a million cDNA molecules came from them. One entry per CDR3 protein results from TCRdb running MiXCR on the PCR reads. The data show around 200,000 distinct CDR3 sequences, approximately 30% seen once. This sample is drawn from a study of post-analysis software for immune sequencing data. Across the study: Progressive-relapsing, secondary progressive and relapsing-remitting multiple sclerosis were among the disease courses included.

Germline V gene lookup returns CDR1 SGHRS and CDR2 YFSETQ. The CDR3 runs 14 residues. The ends were cut back, 4 bases at V and 2 bases at J, with 13 bases in the middle. Findings and caveats of the study: Relative to controls, patients with multiple sclerosis showed significantly lower normalized Chao1 diversity. Under F measure analysis, samples from one preparation batch co-clustered strongly. Patients carried 4 or 5 TRBV segments more frequently than controls did, and TRBV5-6, TRBV5-1 and TRBV20-1 were among them.

This clonotype was sampled from a girl aged 2-17 years with multiple sclerosis. What was sequenced was blood. The chain recombines TRBV5-1 with TRBJ2-7, with a weak D call TRBD2 (6 bases). CDR3 sequence: CASSPSGLTYEQYF. The CDR3 nucleotides read TGCGCCAGCAGCCCTTCGGGACTTACCTACGAGCAGTACTTC.